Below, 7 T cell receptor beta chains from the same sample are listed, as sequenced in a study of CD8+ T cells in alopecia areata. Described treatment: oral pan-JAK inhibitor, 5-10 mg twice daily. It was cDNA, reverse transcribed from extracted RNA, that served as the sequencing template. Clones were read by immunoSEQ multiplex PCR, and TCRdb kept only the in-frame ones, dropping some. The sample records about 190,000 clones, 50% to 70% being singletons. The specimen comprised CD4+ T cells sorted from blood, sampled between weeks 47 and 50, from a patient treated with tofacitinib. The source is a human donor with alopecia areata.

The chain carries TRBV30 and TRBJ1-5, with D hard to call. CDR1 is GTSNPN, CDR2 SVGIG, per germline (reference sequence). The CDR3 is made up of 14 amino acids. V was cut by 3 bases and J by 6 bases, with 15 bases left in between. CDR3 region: CAWRDVAVGQPQHF. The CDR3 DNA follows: TGTGCCTGGAGGGACGTGGCTGTGGGTCAGCCCCAGCATTTT.

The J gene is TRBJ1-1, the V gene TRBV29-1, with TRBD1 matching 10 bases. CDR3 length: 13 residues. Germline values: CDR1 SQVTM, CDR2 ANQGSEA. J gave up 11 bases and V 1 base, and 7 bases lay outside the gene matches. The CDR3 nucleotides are TGCAGCGTTGAAGGGACAGGGGGAGTCGGGGCTTTCTTT. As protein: CSVEGTGGVGAFF.

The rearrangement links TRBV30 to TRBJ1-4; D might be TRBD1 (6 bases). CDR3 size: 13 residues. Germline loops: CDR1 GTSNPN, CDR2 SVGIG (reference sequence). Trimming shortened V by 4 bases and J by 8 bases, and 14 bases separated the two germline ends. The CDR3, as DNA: TGTGCCTGGAACAGGGAGGATAGCGAAAAACTGTTTTTT. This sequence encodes CAWNREDSEKLFF. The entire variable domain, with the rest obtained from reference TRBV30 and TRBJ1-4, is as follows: SQTIHQWPATLVQPVGSPLSLECTVEGTSNPNLYWYRQAAGRGLQLLFYSVGIGQISSEVPQNLSASRPQDRQFILSSKKLLLSDSGFYLCAWNREDSEKLFFGSGTQLSVL.

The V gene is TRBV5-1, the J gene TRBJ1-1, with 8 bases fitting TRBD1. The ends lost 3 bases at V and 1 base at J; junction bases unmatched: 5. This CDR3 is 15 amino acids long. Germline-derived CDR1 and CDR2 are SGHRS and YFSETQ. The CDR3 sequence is CASSSTTGANTEAFF. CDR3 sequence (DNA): TGCGCCAGCAGCTCAACGACAGGGGCGAACACTGAAGCTTTCTTT. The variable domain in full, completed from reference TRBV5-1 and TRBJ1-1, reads KAGVTQTPRYLIKTRGQQVTLSCSPISGHRSVSWYQQTPGQGLQFLFEYFSETQRNKGNFPGRFSGRQFSNSRSEMNVSTLELGDSALYLCASSSTTGANTEAFFGQGTRLTVV.

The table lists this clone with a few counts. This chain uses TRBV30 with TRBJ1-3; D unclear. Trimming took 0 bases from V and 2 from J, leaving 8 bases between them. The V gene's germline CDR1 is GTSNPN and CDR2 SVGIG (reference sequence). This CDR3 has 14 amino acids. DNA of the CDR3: TGTGCCTGGAGTGTTAATCAGCCTGGAAACACCATATATTTT. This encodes CAWSVNQPGNTIYF.

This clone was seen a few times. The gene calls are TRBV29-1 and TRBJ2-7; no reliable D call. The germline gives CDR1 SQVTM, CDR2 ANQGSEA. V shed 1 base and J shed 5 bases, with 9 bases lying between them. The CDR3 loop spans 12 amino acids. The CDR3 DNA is TGCAGCGTTGAAGTGGTGGCAGACGAGCAGTACTTC. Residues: CSVEVVADEQYF.

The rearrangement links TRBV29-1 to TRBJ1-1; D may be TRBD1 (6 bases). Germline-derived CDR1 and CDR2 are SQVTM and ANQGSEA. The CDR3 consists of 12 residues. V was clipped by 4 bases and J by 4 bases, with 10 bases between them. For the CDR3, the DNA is TGCAGCGTTGTTGGGGGGCTCACTGAAGCTTTCTTT. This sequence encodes CSVVGGLTEAFF.